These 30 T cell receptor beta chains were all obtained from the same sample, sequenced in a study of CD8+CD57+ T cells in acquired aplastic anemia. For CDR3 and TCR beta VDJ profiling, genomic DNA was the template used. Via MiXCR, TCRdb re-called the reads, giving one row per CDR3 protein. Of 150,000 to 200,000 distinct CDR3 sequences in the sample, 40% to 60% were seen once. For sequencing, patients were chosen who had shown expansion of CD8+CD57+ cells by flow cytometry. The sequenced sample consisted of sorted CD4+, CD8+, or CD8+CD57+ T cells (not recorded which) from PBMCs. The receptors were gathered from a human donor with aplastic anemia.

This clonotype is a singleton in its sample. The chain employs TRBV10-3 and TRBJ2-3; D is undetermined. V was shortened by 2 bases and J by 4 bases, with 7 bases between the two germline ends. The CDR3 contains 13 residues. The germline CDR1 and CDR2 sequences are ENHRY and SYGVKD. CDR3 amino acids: CAISETPSDTQYF. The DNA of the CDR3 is TGTGCCATCAGTGAGACGCCCTCAGATACGCAGTATTTT.

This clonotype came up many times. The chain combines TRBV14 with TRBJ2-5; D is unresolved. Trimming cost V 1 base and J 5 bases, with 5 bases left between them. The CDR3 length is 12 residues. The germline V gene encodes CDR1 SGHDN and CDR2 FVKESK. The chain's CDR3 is CASSQVTETQYF. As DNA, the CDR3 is TGTGCCAGCAGCCAAGTCACCGAGACCCAGTACTTC.

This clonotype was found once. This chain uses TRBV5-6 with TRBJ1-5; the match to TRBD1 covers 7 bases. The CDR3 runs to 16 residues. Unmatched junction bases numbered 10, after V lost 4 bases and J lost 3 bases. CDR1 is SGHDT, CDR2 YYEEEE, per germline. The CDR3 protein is CASSLSQTGINQPQHF. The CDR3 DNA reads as TGTGCCAGCAGCCTGTCCCAGACAGGGATCAATCAGCCCCAGCATTTT.

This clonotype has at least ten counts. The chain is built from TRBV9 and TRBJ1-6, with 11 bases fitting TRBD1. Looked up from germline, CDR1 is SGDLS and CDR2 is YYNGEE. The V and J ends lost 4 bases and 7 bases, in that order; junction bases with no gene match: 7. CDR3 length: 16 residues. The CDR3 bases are TGTGCCAGCAGCCCGTCGGACAGGGGGCACAATTCACCCCTCCACTTT. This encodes CASSPSDRGHNSPLHF.

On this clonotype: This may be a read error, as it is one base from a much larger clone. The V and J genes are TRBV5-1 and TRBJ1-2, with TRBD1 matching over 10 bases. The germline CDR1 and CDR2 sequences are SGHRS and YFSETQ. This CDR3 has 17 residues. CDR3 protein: CVSSFVGQGPSNYGYTF. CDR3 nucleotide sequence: TGCGTCAGCAGCTTCGTGGGACAGGGGCCCTCTAACTATGGCTACACCTTC.

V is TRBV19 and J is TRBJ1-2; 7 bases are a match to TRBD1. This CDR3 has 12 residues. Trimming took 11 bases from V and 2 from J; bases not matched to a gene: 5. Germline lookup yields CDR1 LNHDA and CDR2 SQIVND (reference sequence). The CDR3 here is CASGGENYGYTF. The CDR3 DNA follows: TGTGCCTCAGGGGGAGAAAACTATGGCTACACCTTC. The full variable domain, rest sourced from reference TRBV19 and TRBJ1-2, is DGGITQSPKYLFRKEGQNVTLSCEQNLNHDAMYWYRQDPGQGLRLIYYSQIVNDFQKGDIAEGYSVSREKKESFPLTVTSAQKNPTAFYLCASGGENYGYTFGSGTRLTVV.

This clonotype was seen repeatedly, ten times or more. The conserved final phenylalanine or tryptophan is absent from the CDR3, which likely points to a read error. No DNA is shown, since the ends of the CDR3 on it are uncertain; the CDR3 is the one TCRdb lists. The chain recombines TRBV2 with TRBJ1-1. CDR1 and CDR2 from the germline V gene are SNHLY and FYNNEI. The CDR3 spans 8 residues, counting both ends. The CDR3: CASSRHLV.

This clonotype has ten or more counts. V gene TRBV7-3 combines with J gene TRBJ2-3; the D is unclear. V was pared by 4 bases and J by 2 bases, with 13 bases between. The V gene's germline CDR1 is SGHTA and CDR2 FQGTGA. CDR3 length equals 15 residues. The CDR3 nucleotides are TGTGCCAGCAGCTCCCTTCGGACGATCACAGATACGCAGTATTTT. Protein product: CASSSLRTITDTQYF.

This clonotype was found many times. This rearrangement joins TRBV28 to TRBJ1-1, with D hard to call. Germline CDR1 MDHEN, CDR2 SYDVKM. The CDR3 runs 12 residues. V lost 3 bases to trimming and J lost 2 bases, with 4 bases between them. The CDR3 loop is CASSFLNTEAFF. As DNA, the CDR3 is TGTGCCAGCAGTTTCCTCAACACTGAAGCTTTCTTT.

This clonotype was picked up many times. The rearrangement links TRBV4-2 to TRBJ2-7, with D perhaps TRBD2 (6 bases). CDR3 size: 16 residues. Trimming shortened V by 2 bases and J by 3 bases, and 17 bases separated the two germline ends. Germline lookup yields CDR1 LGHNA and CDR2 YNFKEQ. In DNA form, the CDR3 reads TGTGCCAGCAGCCAAAACCGGGACTCGCCCTTCTACGAGCAGTACTTC. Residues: CASSQNRDSPFYEQYF.

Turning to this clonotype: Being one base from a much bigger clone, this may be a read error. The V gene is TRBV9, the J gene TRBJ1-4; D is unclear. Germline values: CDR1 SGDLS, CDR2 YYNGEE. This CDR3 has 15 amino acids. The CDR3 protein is CASSVGAAPTPELSF. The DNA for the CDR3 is TGTGCCAGCAGCGTAGGGGCAGCCCCAACACCTGAACTGTCTTTT.

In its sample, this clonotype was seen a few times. CDR3 in DNA: TGTGCCAGCATTCGAGGGGAGGGACAGGGGGTGGGAGAGCAGTACTTC. Protein sequence: CASIRGEGQGVGEQYF. The chain uses TRBV25-1 and TRBJ2-7, with TRBD1 matching over 11 bases. Germline-derived CDR1 and CDR2 are MGHDK and SYGVNS. The CDR3 extends over 16 amino acids. V lost 7 bases, J lost 7 bases, and 15 bases stayed unmatched.

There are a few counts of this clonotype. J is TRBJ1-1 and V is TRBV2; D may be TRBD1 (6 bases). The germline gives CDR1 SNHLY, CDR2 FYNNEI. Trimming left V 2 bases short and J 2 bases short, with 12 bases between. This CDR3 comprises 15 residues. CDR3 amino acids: CASSELDRLNTEAFF. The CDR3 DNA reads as TGTGCCAGCAGTGAATTGGACAGACTTAACACTGAAGCTTTCTTT.

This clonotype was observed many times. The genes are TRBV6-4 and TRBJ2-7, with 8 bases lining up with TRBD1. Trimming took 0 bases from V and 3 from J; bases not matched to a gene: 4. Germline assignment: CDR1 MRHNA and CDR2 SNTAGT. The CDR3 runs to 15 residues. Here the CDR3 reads CASSDSTGTGYEQYF. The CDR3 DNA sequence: TGTGCCAGCAGTGACTCGACAGGGACAGGCTACGAGCAGTACTTC.

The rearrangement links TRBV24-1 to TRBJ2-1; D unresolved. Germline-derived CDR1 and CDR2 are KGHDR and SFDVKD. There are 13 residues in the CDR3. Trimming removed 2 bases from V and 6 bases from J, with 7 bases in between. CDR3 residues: CATSDYTANEQFF. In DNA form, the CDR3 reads TGTGCCACCAGTGATTACACGGCCAATGAGCAGTTCTTC.

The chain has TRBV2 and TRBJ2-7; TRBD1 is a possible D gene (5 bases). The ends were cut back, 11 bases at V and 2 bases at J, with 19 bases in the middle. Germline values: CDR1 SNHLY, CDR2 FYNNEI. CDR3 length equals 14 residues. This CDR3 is CASLRTGVTYEQYF. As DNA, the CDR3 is TGTGCCTCCTTAAGAACAGGCGTTACCTACGAGCAGTACTTC.

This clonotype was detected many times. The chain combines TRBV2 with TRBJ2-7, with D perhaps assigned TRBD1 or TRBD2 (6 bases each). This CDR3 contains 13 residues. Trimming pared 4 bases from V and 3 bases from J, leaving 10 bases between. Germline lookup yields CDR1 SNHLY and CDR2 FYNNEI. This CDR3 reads CASSGGGYYEQYF. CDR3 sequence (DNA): TGTGCCAGCAGTGGAGGGGGGTACTACGAGCAGTACTTC.

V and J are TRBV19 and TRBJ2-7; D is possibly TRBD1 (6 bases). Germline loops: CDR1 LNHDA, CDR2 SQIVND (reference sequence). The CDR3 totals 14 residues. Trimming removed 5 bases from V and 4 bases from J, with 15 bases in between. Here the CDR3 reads CASSPSQGRYEQYF. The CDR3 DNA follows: TGTGCCAGTAGTCCCTCACAGGGACGGTACGAGCAGTACTTC.

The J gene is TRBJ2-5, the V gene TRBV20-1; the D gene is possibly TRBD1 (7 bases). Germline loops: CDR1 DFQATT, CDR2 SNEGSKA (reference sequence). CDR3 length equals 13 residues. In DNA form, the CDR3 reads TGCAGCGGAGGAGGGGGCCTACAAGAGACCCAGTACTTC. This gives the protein CSGGGGLQETQYF.

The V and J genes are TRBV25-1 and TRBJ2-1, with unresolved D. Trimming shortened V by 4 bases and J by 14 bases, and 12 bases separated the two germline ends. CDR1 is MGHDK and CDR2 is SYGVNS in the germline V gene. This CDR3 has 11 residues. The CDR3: CASSGYRAKFF. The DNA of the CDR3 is TGTGCCAGCAGTGGGTATCGGGCGAAGTTCTTC.

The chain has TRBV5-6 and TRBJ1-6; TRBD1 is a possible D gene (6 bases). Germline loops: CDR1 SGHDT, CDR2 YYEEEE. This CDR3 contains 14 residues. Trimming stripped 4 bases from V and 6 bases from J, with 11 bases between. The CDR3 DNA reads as TGTGCCAGCAGCAAGGGACAAAGTAATTCACCCCTCCACTTT. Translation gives CASSKGQSNSPLHF.

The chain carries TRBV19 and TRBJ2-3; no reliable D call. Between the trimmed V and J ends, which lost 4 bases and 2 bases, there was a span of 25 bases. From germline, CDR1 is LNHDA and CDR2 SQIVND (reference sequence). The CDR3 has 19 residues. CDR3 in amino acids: CASSTTQLKTPTNTDTQYF. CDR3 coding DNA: TGTGCCAGTAGTACAACCCAATTAAAGACACCAACTAACACAGATACGCAGTATTTT.

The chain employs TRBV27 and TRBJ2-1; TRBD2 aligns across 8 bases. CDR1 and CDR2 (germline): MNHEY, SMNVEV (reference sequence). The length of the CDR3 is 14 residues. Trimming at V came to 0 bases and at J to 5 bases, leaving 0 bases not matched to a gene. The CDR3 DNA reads TGTGCCAGCAGTTTATCTAGCGGGAACAATGAGCAGTTCTTC. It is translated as CASSLSSGNNEQFF.

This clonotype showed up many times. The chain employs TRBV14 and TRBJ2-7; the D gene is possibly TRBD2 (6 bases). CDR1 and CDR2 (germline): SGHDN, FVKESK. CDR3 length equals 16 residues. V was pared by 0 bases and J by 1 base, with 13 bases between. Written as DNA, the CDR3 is TGTGCCAGCAGCCAAGATCCGGGAGTAGGTTCCTACGAGCAGTACTTC. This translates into CASSQDPGVGSYEQYF.

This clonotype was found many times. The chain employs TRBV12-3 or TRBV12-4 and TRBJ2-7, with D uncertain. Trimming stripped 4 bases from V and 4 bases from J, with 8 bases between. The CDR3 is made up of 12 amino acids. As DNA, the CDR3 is TGTGCCAGCAGTTCGGCCCGATACGAGCAGTACTTC. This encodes CASSSARYEQYF.

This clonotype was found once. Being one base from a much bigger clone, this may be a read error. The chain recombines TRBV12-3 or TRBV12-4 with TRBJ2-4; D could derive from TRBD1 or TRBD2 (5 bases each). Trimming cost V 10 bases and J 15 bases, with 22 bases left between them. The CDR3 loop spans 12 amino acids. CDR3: CAISPGTPETYF. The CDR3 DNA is TGTGCCATCAGCCCAGGGACCCCGGAAACGTACTTC.

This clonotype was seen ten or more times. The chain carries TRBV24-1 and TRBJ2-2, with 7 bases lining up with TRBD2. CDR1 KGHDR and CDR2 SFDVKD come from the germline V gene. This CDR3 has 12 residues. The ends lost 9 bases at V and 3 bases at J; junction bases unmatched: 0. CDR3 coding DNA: TGTGCCACCCGGGGGGACACCGGGGAGCTGTTTTTT. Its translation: CATRGDTGELFF.

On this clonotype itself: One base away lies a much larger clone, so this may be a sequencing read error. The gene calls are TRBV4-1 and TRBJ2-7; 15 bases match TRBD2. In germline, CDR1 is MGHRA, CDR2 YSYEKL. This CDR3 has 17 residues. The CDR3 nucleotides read TGCGCCAGCAGCCAAGGGACTAGCGGGAGGGCCGGTCGGGAGCAGCACTTC. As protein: CASSQGTSGRAGREQHF.

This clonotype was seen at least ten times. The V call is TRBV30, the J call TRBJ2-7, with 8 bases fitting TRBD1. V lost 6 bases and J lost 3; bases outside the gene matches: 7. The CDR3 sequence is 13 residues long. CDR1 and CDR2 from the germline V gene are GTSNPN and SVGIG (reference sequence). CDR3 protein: CACMADRDYEQYF. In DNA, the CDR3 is TGTGCCTGTATGGCGGACAGGGACTACGAGCAGTACTTC.

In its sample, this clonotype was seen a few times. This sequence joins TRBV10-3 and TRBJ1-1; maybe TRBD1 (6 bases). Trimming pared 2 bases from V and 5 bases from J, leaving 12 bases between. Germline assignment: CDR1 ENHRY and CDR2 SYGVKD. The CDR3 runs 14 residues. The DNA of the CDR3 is TGTGCCATCAGTGAGGGGACATATAAGACTGAAGCTTTCTTT. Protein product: CAISEGTYKTEAFF.